This T cell receptor beta chain was identified during a study of T cells in Graves' hyperthyroidism and ophthalmopathy. The investigators amplified TCR beta CDR3 regions from RNA transcripts. Researchers ran a first-round RT-PCR on the TCR CDR3 using the HTBI primer set. MiXCR, applied by TCRdb to the multiplex PCR reads, yields one record per CDR3 protein. The sample shows some 490,000 distinct CDR3 sequences, about 16% of them seen only once. Trimming removed 3 bases from V and 1 base from J; junction bases left unmatched: 11. The CDR3 totals 18 residues. Germline CDR1 reads SGHRS; CDR2 reads YFSETQ.

The rearrangement uses TRBV5-1 and TRBJ2-7, with TRBD2 matching 12 bases. The sequence came from a woman aged 25-40 years with Graves' ophthalmopathy. Sequencing was carried out using blood. This chain's CDR3 is CASSSPGGTSGWSYEQYF. In DNA, the CDR3 is TGCGCCAGCAGCTCCCCCGGGGGGACTAGCGGGTGGTCCTACGAGCAGTACTTC.